This T cell receptor (beta chain) was obtained from a study of blood T cell repertoires in COVID-19. About the study: Specimens from acute and convalescent COVID-19 originated in the United States, Italy and Spain. T cells, B-cell-depleted T cells, or PBMCs provided the cDNA or gDNA that served as material.

Original handling: Reference gene primer amplification gave estimated nucleated cell counts. The method was immunoSEQ multiplex PCR; TCRdb's version includes in-frame clones alone and lacks a portion of them. The V and J calls and the clone size are those of that table, but D and trimming were determined from the DNA. The sample has more than 100,000 clones; roughly 90% are singletons. The sample was peripheral blood. The clonotype was recovered from a man in his sixties or seventies with active COVID-19.

The CDR3 here is CASSFRGTVSYEQYF. The CDR3 DNA reads TGTGCCAGCAGTTTTCGGGGGACAGTCTCCTACGAGCAGTACTTC. The chain carries TRBV28 and TRBJ2-7, with D perhaps matching TRBD1 (7 bases). The CDR3 covers 15 residues. Trimming took 3 bases from V and 0 from J, leaving 12 bases between them. From germline, CDR1 is MDHEN and CDR2 SYDVKM. Supplemented by reference TRBV28 and TRBJ2-7, the full variable domain reads DVKVTQSSRYLVKRTGEKVFLECVQDMDHENMFWYRQDPGLGLRLIYFSYDVKMKEKGDIPEGYSVSREKKERFSLILESASTNQTSMYLCASSFRGTVSYEQYFGPGTRLTVT.